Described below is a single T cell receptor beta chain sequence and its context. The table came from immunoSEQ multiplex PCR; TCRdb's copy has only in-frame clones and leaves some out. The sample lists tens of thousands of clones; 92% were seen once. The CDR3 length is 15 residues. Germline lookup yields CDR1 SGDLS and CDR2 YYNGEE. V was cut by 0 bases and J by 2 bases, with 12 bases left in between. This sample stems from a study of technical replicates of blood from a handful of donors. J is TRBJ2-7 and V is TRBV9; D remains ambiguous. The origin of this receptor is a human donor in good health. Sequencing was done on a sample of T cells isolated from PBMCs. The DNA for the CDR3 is TGTGCCAGCAGCGTAGGAGGAGAGCCCGCCTACGAGCAGTACTTC. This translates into CASSVGGEPAYEQYF.